This T cell receptor beta chain stems from a study of blood T cell repertoires in COVID-19. Overall study context: Samples came from the United States, Italy and Spain, spanning acute and convalescent COVID-19. PBMCs, B-cell-depleted T cells, or T cells were the source of the cDNA or gDNA that made up the material.

Germline lookup yields CDR1 SGHTA and CDR2 FQGNSA. The J segment lost 6 bases and the V segment lost 1 base, leaving 3 bases of the junction unmatched. The CDR3 has 15 residues. Using immunoSEQ multiplex PCR, the repertoire was profiled, and TCRdb retains in-frame clones only, with some absent. The repertoire consists of fewer than 500,000 clones, with roughly nine tenths occurring once and the leading ten covering almost 2%. Everyone who took part was roughly 18 to 95 years old, and they came from about 25 US areas. Participant-given clinical history determined each cohort assignment. The source material was PBMCs or T cells enriched from blood (not recorded which). The TCR was taken from a woman between 18 and 29 years old with acute COVID-19. The chain combines TRBV7-2 with TRBJ1-5, with 10 bases identical to TRBD1. The DNA for the CDR3 is TGTGCCAGCAGCTTAGGGACAGGGGGTAGTCAGCCCCAGCATTTT. Translated: CASSLGTGGSQPQHF. Using reference TRBV7-2 and TRBJ1-5 for the parts outside the CDR3, the full variable domain is GAGVSQSPSNKVTEKGKDVELRCDPISGHTALYWYRQSLGQGLEFLIYFQGNSAPDKSGLPSDRFSAERTGGSVSTLTIQRTQQEDSAVYLCASSLGTGGSQPQHFGDGTRLSIL.